This TCR beta chain was identified during a study of T cell repertoires in cytomegalovirus infection (dated by TCRdb to about 2019). In the study overall: Peptide stimulations targeted recently identified HLA-C-restricted CMV epitopes, whose presentation resists viral immunomodulation, together with well-studied HLA-B-restricted epitopes. Donor HLA type was relevant to the analysis, because carriage of CMV infection together with the matching HLA type was indicated by public TCR beta signatures.

This clonotype came up a few times. This clone's antigen is unknown. Base qualities are not provided; no much larger clone lies one nucleotide away. Sequencing used an Illumina HiSeq 1500. TCRdb reprocessing: public reads trimmed at Q25 with fastp, clones called with MiXCR, in-frame beta chains kept. Every entry covers one CDR3 protein and lists the most common genes and DNA from its rows. Within this sample are tens of thousands of distinct CDR3 sequences, with 20% to 25% of them counted one time only. The ten largest clones take up approximately 61% of the sample. The treatment or condition label, as the study defines it: in vitro stimulation with specific CMV peptide epitopes to enrich CMV-specific T cells. Findings and caveats that apply to the study as a whole: The ex vivo response was dominated by HLA-C-restricted CMV-specific TCR beta clonotypes, which also provided the single most frequent clonotype in two of eight donors. In both this cohort and an independent cohort of some 350 donors, the cumulative frequency of public TCR beta family members distinguished carriers of CMV infection plus the relevant HLA type.

The receptor was isolated from a human donor in good health (CMV status not recorded). Some clones in this sample may be carry-over from other donors' samples. The sample in question was CD8+ T cells from cultured PBMCs, obtained from culture after CMV antigen stimulation.

At the DNA level, the sequence is TGTGCCAGCAGCTTAGGGCGGACCCAGGCGGATACGCAGTATTTT. Translated, this is CASSLGRTQADTQYF. Rearrangement joined TRBV7-2 to TRBJ2-3, with the D gene not confidently named. The trim is 1 base for V and 6 bases for J, with a gap of 14 bases between the germline ends. CDR1 SGHTA and CDR2 FQGNSA were looked up in the germline V gene. From cysteine to phenylalanine, the CDR3 is 15 amino acids long. Kept here is only the CDR3 DNA, which spans 45 bases and is read in frame from base 1.